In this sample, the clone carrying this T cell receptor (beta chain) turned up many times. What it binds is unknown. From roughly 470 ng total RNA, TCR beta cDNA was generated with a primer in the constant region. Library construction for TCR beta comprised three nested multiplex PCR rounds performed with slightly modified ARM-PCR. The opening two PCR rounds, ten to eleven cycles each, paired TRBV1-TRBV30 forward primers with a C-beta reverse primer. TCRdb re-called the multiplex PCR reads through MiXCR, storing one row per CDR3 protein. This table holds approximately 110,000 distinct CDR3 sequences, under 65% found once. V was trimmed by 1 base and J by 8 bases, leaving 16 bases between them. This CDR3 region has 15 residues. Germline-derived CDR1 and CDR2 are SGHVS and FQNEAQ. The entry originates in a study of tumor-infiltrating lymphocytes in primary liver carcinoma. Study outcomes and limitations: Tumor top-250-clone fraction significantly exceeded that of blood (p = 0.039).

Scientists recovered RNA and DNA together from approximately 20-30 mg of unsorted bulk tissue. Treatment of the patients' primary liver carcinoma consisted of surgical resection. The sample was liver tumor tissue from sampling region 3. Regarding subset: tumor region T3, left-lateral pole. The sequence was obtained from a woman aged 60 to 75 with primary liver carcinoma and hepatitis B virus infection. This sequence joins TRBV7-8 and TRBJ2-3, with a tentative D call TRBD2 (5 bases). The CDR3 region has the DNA TGTGCCAGCAGCTTAGGGGGTAGCCTAGCCGGTACGCAGTATTTT. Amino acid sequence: CASSLGGSLAGTQYF.